This TCR beta chain was sequenced for a study of PD-L1 blockade in urothelial cancer. Background on the study: Males with urothelial cancer arising in the bladder constituted most of the roughly 30 patients.

The table came from immunoSEQ multiplex PCR; TCRdb's copy has only in-frame clones and leaves some out. The sample holds fewer than 90,000 clones, around 93% seen once. Stated time point: peripheral blood 6 weeks after treatment start. V dropped 6 bases and J dropped 4; count of bases not matched to a gene: 11. The germline V gene has CDR1 SNHLY and CDR2 FYNNEI. This CDR3 region has 17 residues. This sequence was found in a woman older than 75 with urothelial cancer. The V and J genes are TRBV2 and TRBJ2-1; 11 bases fit TRBD2. Sample: PBMCs, taken around atezolizumab (anti-PD-L1) treatment. CDR3 in amino acids: CASSVMGASGRYNEQFF. The CDR3 region has the DNA TGTGCCAGCAGCGTAATGGGGGCTAGCGGGAGGTACAATGAGCAGTTCTTC.